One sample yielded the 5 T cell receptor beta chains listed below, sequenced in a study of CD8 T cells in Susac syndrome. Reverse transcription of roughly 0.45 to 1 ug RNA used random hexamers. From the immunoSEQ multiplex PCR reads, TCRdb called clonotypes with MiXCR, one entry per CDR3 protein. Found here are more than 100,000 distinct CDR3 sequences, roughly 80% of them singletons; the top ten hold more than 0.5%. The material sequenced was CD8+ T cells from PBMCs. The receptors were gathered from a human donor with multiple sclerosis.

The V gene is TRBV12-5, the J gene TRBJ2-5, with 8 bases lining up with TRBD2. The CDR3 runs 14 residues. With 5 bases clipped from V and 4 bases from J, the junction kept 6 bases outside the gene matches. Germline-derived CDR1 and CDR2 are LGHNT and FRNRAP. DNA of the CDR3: TGTGCTAGTGGTCCCAGCGGGGGTCGAGAGACCCAGTACTTC. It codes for CASGPSGGRETQYF.

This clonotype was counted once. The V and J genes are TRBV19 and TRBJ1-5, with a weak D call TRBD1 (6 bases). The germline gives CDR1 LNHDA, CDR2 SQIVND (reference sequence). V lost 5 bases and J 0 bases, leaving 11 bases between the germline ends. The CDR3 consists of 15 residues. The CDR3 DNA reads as TGTGCCAGTAGTGCCGACAGGTATAGCAATCAGCCCCAGCATTTT. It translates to CASSADRYSNQPQHF.

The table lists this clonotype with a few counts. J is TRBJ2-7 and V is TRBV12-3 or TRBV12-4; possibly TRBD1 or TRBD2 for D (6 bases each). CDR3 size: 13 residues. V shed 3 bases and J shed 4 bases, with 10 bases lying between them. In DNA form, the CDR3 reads TGTGCCAGCAGTTTCGGAGGGGGGTACGAGCAGTACTTC. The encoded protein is CASSFGGGYEQYF.

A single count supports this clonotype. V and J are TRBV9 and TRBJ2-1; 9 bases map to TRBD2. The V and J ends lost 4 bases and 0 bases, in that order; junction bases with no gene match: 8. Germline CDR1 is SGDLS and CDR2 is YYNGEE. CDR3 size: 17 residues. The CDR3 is CASSLDPGLASYNEQFF. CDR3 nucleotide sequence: TGTGCCAGCAGCCTTGACCCGGGACTAGCCTCCTACAATGAGCAGTTCTTC. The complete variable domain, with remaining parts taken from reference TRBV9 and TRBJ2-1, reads DSGVTQTPKHLITATGQRVTLRCSPRSGDLSVYWYQQSLDQGLQFLIQYYNGEERAKGNILERFSAQQFPDLHSELNLSSLELGDSALYFCASSLDPGLASYNEQFFGPGTRLTVL.

CDR3 loop: CASSDSGDTDTQYF. The CDR3 nucleotides read TGTGCCAGCAGTGACTCGGGTGACACAGATACGCAGTATTTT. The rearrangement links TRBV6-4 to TRBJ2-3; no firm D call. Looked up from germline, CDR1 is MRHNA and CDR2 is SNTAGT. V was shortened by 0 bases and J by 2 bases, with 6 bases between the two germline ends. The CDR3 is 14 amino acids.